These 5 T cell receptor beta chains originate from one sample sequenced in a study of CD8+ T cells in alopecia areata. Treatment here: oral pan-JAK inhibitor, 5-10 mg twice daily. Reverse transcribed after extraction, RNA yielded cDNA as the sequencing template. Libraries were prepared by immunoSEQ multiplex PCR; TCRdb keeps only in-frame clonotypes and omits some of them. Seen here are about 220,000 clones, around three fifths observed once, and the top ten hold approximately 1.4%. The input for sequencing was CD4+ T cells sorted from blood, taken at week 4, from a patient treated with tofacitinib. The receptors were sampled from a human donor with alopecia areata.

A few counts support this clone. This sequence joins TRBV29-1 and TRBJ2-7; no definite D call. Looked up from germline, CDR1 is SQVTM and CDR2 is ANQGSEA. The CDR3 spans 14 residues. V gave up 5 bases and J gave up 1 base, with 15 bases separating them. Here the CDR3 DNA reads TGCAGCGTTCTCGTTCCAATCCAATCCTACGAGCAGTACTTC. Translating it yields CSVLVPIQSYEQYF.

J is TRBJ1-1 and V is TRBV29-1; a weak D match, TRBD1 (5 bases). Germline V CDR1 and CDR2: SQVTM, ANQGSEA. This CDR3 has 13 amino acids. The V and J ends lost 3 bases and 0 bases respectively, with 8 bases between them. CDR3: CSVEAGVNTEAFF. CDR3 bases: TGCAGCGTTGAGGCGGGGGTGAACACTGAAGCTTTCTTT.

This clone has a single count. The CDR3 here is CASSPRAGDTDTQYF. The CDR3 DNA reads TGTGCCAGCAGTCCTCGGGCGGGGGACACAGATACGCAGTATTTT. The chain carries TRBV5-4 and TRBJ2-3; TRBD2 matches at 7 bases. The CDR3 sequence is 15 residues long. Trimming cost V 5 bases and J 2 bases; bases outside gene matches: 8. Per the germline V gene, CDR1 is SGHNT and CDR2 is YYREEE (reference sequence). Full variable domain (remainder filled in from reference TRBV5-4 and TRBJ2-3): ETGVTQSPTHLIKTRGQQVTLRCSSQSGHNTVSWYQQALGQGPQFIFQYYREEENGRGNFPPRFSGLQFPNYSSELNVNALELDDSALYLCASSPRAGDTDTQYFGPGTRLTVL.

The genes are TRBV29-1 and TRBJ1-1, with D tentatively TRBD1 (6 bases). There are 13 residues in the CDR3. CDR1 and CDR2 from the germline V gene are SQVTM and ANQGSEA. V lost 6 bases to trimming and J lost 10 bases, with 21 bases between them. The chain's CDR3 is CSVLGGASDGAFF. Here the CDR3 DNA reads TGCAGCGTGTTGGGGGGCGCGAGTGATGGAGCTTTCTTT.

V gene TRBV29-1 combines with J gene TRBJ1-1; D remains ambiguous. Looked up from germline, CDR1 is SQVTM and CDR2 is ANQGSEA. The CDR3 is made up of 11 amino acids. V lost 3 bases and J 5 bases, leaving 7 bases between the germline ends. In DNA form, the CDR3 reads TGCAGCGTTGATCGGCGGACTGAAGCTTTCTTT. This gives the protein CSVDRRTEAFF.